These 14 T cell receptor beta chains share one sample of origin, sequenced in a study of a mutant IDH1 vaccine in newly diagnosed glioma. Only in-frame clones appear in the TCRdb table, and some are missing; sequencing was by immunoSEQ multiplex PCR. The sample lists around 59,000 clones, about 90% occurring once. The sample's time point: baseline, week 1 (first vaccination visit). The treatment here: pre-vaccination baseline after standard-of-care therapy. Here the sequenced sample was PBMCs, taken from a glioma patient treated with radiotherapy, temozolomide or both. These receptors were collected from a man in his fifties with glioma.

In its sample, this clone was seen a few times. J is TRBJ1-3 and V is TRBV5-4; 7 bases line up with TRBD1. CDR3 length: 15 amino acids. The germline V gene has CDR1 SGHNT and CDR2 YYREEE (reference sequence). Trimming removed 0 bases from V and 4 bases from J; junction bases left unmatched: 4. The CDR3, as DNA: TGTGCCAGCAGCTTGGAGAGGGGGCCGGGAAACACCATATATTTT. It specifies CASSLERGPGNTIYF.

This rearrangement joins TRBV9 to TRBJ2-1; D might be TRBD2 (7 bases). This CDR3 is 16 amino acids long. Per the germline V gene, CDR1 is SGDLS and CDR2 is YYNGEE. V lost 5 bases, J lost 6 bases, and 21 bases lay in between. Here the CDR3 reads CASSPLSTGGLNEQFF. The CDR3 DNA sequence: TGTGCCAGCAGTCCCCTGTCTACGGGGGGCCTCAATGAGCAGTTCTTC.

This clone was recorded once. This chain connects TRBV7-9 to TRBJ2-5; D gene uncertain. V lost 6 bases and J 4 bases, leaving 18 bases between the germline ends. Germline V gene data show CDR1 as SEHNR and CDR2 as FQNEAQ (reference sequence). The CDR3 contains 15 residues. The CDR3 sequence is CASSQSSWRVETQYF. The CDR3 region has the DNA TGTGCCAGCAGTCAGTCGAGTTGGCGCGTAGAGACCCAGTACTTC.

This rearrangement joins TRBV5-1 to TRBJ1-3, with a possible D match to TRBD1 (6 bases). Germline values: CDR1 SGHRS, CDR2 YFSETQ. V lost 2 bases and J lost 3, with 12 bases in between. The CDR3 spans 15 residues. CDR3 DNA sequence: TGCGCCAGCAGCTTCGGTGGGGGCGGTGGAAACACCATATATTTT. Residues: CASSFGGGGGNTIYF.

The rearrangement joins TRBV6-1 to TRBJ1-6, with 7 nucleotides matching TRBD1. V lost 6 bases, J lost 9 bases, and 11 bases stayed unmatched. The CDR3 is 15 residues long. Germline V gene data show CDR1 as MNHNS and CDR2 as SASEGT. CDR3 nucleotide sequence: TGTGCCAGCAGACCCGTTTCAGGGGGTTTTTCACCCCTCCACTTT. It specifies CASRPVSGGFSPLHF.

The genes are TRBV19 and TRBJ2-5; the D gene is possibly TRBD2 (5 bases). The CDR3 runs to 14 residues. Germline values: CDR1 LNHDA, CDR2 SQIVND (reference sequence). Trimming removed 6 bases from V and 0 bases from J, with 11 bases in between. CDR3 residues: CASSRTGNQETQYF. The CDR3 DNA reads as TGTGCCAGTAGCCGTACGGGGAACCAAGAGACCCAGTACTTC.

The chain carries TRBV5-1 and TRBJ1-5; D is undetermined. Between the trimmed V and J ends, which lost 0 bases and 4 bases, there was a span of 8 bases. CDR1 and CDR2 (germline): SGHRS, YFSETQ. The CDR3 totals 14 residues. CDR3 sequence reads: CASSLAAGNQPQHF. CDR3 nucleotide sequence: TGCGCCAGCAGCTTGGCGGCAGGTAATCAGCCCCAGCATTTT. Combining the CDR3 with reference TRBV5-1 and TRBJ1-5 gives the whole variable domain KAGVTQTPRYLIKTRGQQVTLSCSPISGHRSVSWYQQTPGQGLQFLFEYFSETQRNKGNFPGRFSGRQFSNSRSEMNVSTLELGDSALYLCASSLAAGNQPQHFGDGTRLSIL.

V is TRBV15 and J is TRBJ2-7, with a tentative D call TRBD2 (6 bases). Trimming took 0 bases from V and 6 from J, leaving 9 bases between them. CDR3 size: 13 residues. Germline CDR1 and CDR2: LNHNV and YYDKDF (reference sequence). The CDR3: CATSRDLGGEQYF. The CDR3, as DNA: TGTGCCACCAGCAGAGATCTGGGAGGCGAGCAGTACTTC.

The rearrangement links TRBV19 to TRBJ1-5, with 10 bases lining up with TRBD1. This CDR3 comprises 13 residues. Germline V lookup: CDR1 LNHDA, CDR2 SQIVND (reference sequence). V gave up 10 bases and J gave up 2 bases; unmatched junction bases: 2. The CDR3 loop reads CAIGTGGNQPQHF. The CDR3, as DNA: TGTGCCATCGGGACAGGGGGCAATCAGCCCCAGCATTTT.

CDR3 in DNA: TGTGCCAGCAGCGTAGCGCGGTCCGGGAGTTATAATTCACCCCTCCACTTT. Its protein is CASSVARSGSYNSPLHF. The rearrangement uses TRBV9 and TRBJ1-6, with no clear D. The CDR3 consists of 17 residues. From germline, CDR1 is SGDLS and CDR2 YYNGEE. Trimming took 0 bases from V and 4 from J, leaving 14 bases between them.

In regard to this clone: Sequence at one end of the junction differs from germline and may be a read error. This chain connects TRBV18 to TRBJ2-7; D is possibly TRBD1 (6 bases). The CDR3 is 13 residues long. Per germline, CDR1 KGHSH and CDR2 LQKENI. CDR3 amino acids: CASSPADSYEQYF. Written as DNA, the CDR3 is TGTGCCAGCTCACCTGCGGACAGCTACGAGCAGTATTTC.

Here the CDR3 reads CASSLEQNSRRPQHF. The CDR3 coding sequence is TGTGCCAGCAGCTTAGAACAGAACAGCCGTCGGCCCCAGCATTTT. V and J are TRBV7-2 and TRBJ1-5; D remains unclear. The CDR3 totals 15 residues. The germline V gene encodes CDR1 SGHTA and CDR2 FQGNSA. Trimming took 1 base from V and 9 from J, leaving 16 bases between them. Supplemented by reference TRBV7-2 and TRBJ1-5, the full variable domain reads GAGVSQSPSNKVTEKGKDVELRCDPISGHTALYWYRQSLGQGLEFLIYFQGNSAPDKSGLPSDRFSAERTGGSVSTLTIQRTQQEDSAVYLCASSLEQNSRRPQHFGDGTRLSIL.

The gene calls are TRBV19 and TRBJ2-5, with 9 bases fitting TRBD1. Trimming removed 7 bases from V and 0 bases from J; junction bases left unmatched: 9. The CDR3 is 16 residues long. Germline V CDR1 and CDR2: LNHDA, SQIVND (reference sequence). CDR3 DNA sequence: TGTGCCAGTACAAAGGGACAGGGCTATTACCAAGAGACCCAGTACTTC. It is translated as CASTKGQGYYQETQYF.

The chain couples TRBV6-6 to TRBJ1-3, with D hard to call. V shed 6 bases and J shed 1 base, with 13 bases lying between them. CDR1 is MNHNY and CDR2 is SVGAGI in the germline V gene (reference sequence). This CDR3 is built from 15 residues. CDR3 in amino acids: CASSYTAGSGNTIYF. As DNA, the CDR3 is TGTGCCAGCAGCTACACTGCAGGATCTGGAAACACCATATATTTT.